The present entry profiles one T cell receptor beta chain with its context. This clonotype was counted ten times or more. Its antigen is unknown. Base qualities are not recorded, but no much larger clone differs from it by a single base. The sample is drawn from a study of human T cells and chemical hapten exposure (dated by TCRdb to the early 2020s). Study-level background: For sensitization, 2% DPC in acetone was applied to a 2 cm by 2 cm area of upper inner arm skin. Throughout the study period of around 24 weeks, patients also received therapeutic DPC doses to the scalp every week. Patch tests used Finn chambers with 0.01% DPC on the upper back, scored after 6 days by International Contact Dermatitis Research Group standards. The patient cohort, mostly female, included alopecia areata with under or over 50% scalp involvement, alopecia totalis and alopecia universalis. Libraries were combined into a pool for sequencing, and differences in TCR yield between samples came mainly from small differences in library volumes within the pool. The study tracked peripheral blood TCR repertoire changes in vivo during primary and secondary sensitization to the hapten diphenylcyclopropenone (DPC) in alopecia patients. Blood was sampled from patients pre-sensitization (week 0) and at 2, 6 and about 24 weeks after DPC sensitization. Blood for TCR sequencing was provided by twenty-nine alopecia patients at one to four time points (pre-sensitization, 2, 6 and 24 weeks).

Library preparation employed RACE. Sequencer: NextSeq 500. Library preparation attached unique molecular identifiers to individual cDNA molecules for quantitative, reproducible TCR counting. From each blood RNA sample, both TCR alpha and TCR beta chains were sequenced. The source study handled its data this way. A median of about 100,000 TCRs per sample was observed, with a range of 23,224 to 690,600. The Decombinator software suite was used to annotate the V, J and CDR3 of the TCR reads. For the PS versus PT1 abundance plots, all samples were subsampled to the same number of TCRs (28,000). Expanded TCRs were defined as absent before sensitization and observed at least eight times at the 2-week time point. TCRdb ran its own pipeline on the public reads, namely fastp trimming at Q25 and MiXCR clone calling, and kept in-frame beta chains. Entries that share a CDR3 protein sequence are merged under the most common genes and DNA. These V and J calls are TCRdb output, not the study's own analysis. This sample has around 380,000 distinct CDR3 sequences in its table, and roughly 4.8% of those were observed once. The ten largest make up about 2.2% of the sample.

Reading the label with the study, this specimen's time point is: patch test 1, 2 weeks after DPC sensitization. Interpreted using the paper, the treatment or condition label stands for: therapeutic diphenylcyclopropenone sensitization with weekly scalp DPC. At every patch-test visit, the blood draw took place before the patch test was put on. Patients were considered eligible if aged 18 to 70, diagnosed with alopecia and deemed suitable for DPC therapy, and patients were excluded if pregnant. Unfractionated whole blood was collected in Tempus Blood RNA tubes, and total RNA was extracted from that blood. Relative to germline, V is 7 bases shorter and J is 2 bases shorter, with 11 bases between their ends. Counted from cysteine to phenylalanine, this CDR3 has 13 amino acids. The read is trimmed to its CDR3 DNA, 39 bases read in frame from base 1. CDR1 and CDR2 (SEHNR, FQNEAQ) derive from the germline V gene (reference sequence).

The paper's findings and limits, for the study overall: Because every patient had alopecia, a presumed autoimmune disease, the patients' immune response might differ from that of healthy individuals. Compared with pre-sensitization or healthy control sets, expanded TCRs formed significantly more large CDR3 similarity clusters, which is consistent with antigen-driven responses. Patch test score was positively correlated with the number of PT1 expanded TCRs, with significance at thresholds 8, 16 and 32 but not at 4. The number of TCRs above 1 in 1000 frequency did not change with DPC sensitization; there was no evidence of global repertoire structure alterations. Repeated subsampling changed both the strength of the expansion versus patch-test correlation and the threshold at which that correlation became significant.

The receptor's source is a woman aged 45-59 years with alopecia areata. Some clones in this sample may be carry-over from other donors' samples. Recombination connected TRBV7-9 to TRBJ1-2; a confident D gene designation cannot be given. Material: whole blood, obtained in connection with sensitization to the hapten diphenylcyclopropenone (DPC). The nucleotide sequence reads as follows: TGTGCCAGCAATTTCGACCGGAACTATGGCTACACCTTC. Its protein is CASNFDRNYGYTF.